One and the same sample provided the 20 T cell receptor beta chains below, sequenced in a study of STAT5B mutations in CD4+ large granular lymphocyte leukemia. Sequencing was performed with immunoSEQ multiplex PCR; in TCRdb, only in-frame clones are kept and a portion is missing. The data show about 32,000 clones, 71% seen once. Sequenced: CD4+ T cells from blood buffy coats. These receptors all stem from a human donor in good health.

V usage is TRBV7-2 and J usage is TRBJ2-3; D call uncertain. CDR3 length: 11 amino acids. V gave up 5 bases and J gave up 2 bases, with 2 bases separating them. Germline V gene lookup returns CDR1 SGHTA and CDR2 FQGNSA. CDR3 coding DNA: TGTGCCAGCAGCACCACAGATACGCAGTATTTT. Translated, it gives CASSTTDTQYF.

J is TRBJ2-1 and V is TRBV2, with 8 positions matching TRBD2. Unmatched junction bases numbered 5, after V lost 4 bases and J lost 6 bases. CDR1 is SNHLY, CDR2 FYNNEI, per germline. The CDR3 loop spans 14 amino acids. The CDR3 reads CASSGDGGGNEQFF. CDR3 in DNA: TGTGCCAGCAGTGGGGACGGGGGGGGCAATGAGCAGTTCTTC. Full variable domain (outside the CDR3, taken from reference TRBV2 and TRBJ2-1): EPEVTQTPSHQVTQMGQEVILRCVPISNHLYFYWYRQILGQKVEFLVSFYNNEISEKSEIFDDQFSVERPDGSNFTLKIRSTKLEDSAMYFCASSGDGGGNEQFFGPGTRLTVL.

The chain couples TRBV9 to TRBJ1-6; no definite D call. Germline CDR1 is SGDLS and CDR2 is YYNGEE. The CDR3 runs 13 residues. V lost 1 base and J 7 bases, leaving 6 bases between the germline ends. The CDR3 nucleotides are TGTGCCAGCAGCGTAATCGGCAATTCACCCCTCCACTTT. It codes for CASSVIGNSPLHF.

This clone was seen only once. V gene TRBV9 combines with J gene TRBJ2-5; D uncertain. The CDR3 spans 15 residues. V lost 0 bases to trimming and J lost 1 base, with 10 bases between them. Germline V gene lookup returns CDR1 SGDLS and CDR2 YYNGEE. Here the CDR3 reads CASSVDGLFQETQYF. The CDR3 coding sequence is TGTGCCAGCAGCGTAGATGGCCTTTTCCAAGAGACCCAGTACTTC.

The V call is TRBV5-6, the J call TRBJ2-1; TRBD2 aligns across 12 bases. The germline V gene has CDR1 SGHDT and CDR2 YYEEEE. The V segment lost 4 bases and the J segment 0 bases; nucleotides outside the gene matches: 11. This CDR3 is 19 amino acids long. CDR3 protein: CASSALLAGGRSSYNEQFF. In DNA form, the CDR3 reads TGTGCCAGCAGCGCGTTACTAGCGGGGGGCCGGAGCTCCTACAATGAGCAGTTCTTC.

This chain connects TRBV7-9 to TRBJ1-1; D gene ambiguous. Looked up from germline, CDR1 is SEHNR and CDR2 is FQNEAQ (reference sequence). The CDR3 length is 12 residues. V was trimmed by 5 bases and J by 3 bases, leaving 7 bases between them. CDR3 sequence (DNA): TGTGCCAGCAGCCGCGAGTACACTGAAGCTTTCTTT. Amino acids: CASSREYTEAFF.

This clone was found a few times. This chain connects TRBV7-6 to TRBJ1-5; 9 bases fit TRBD1. CDR1 SGHVS and CDR2 FNYEAQ come from the germline V gene. Trimming removed 1 base from V and 3 bases from J; junction bases left unmatched: 7. The CDR3 contains 17 residues. CDR3 bases: TGTGCCAGCAGCTTAGGATCCGGGACAGGGTACAATCAGCCCCAGCATTTT. This sequence encodes CASSLGSGTGYNQPQHF. The variable domain in full, completed from reference TRBV7-6 and TRBJ1-5, reads GAGVSQSPRYKVTKRGQDVALRCDPISGHVSLYWYRQALGQGPEFLTYFNYEAQQDKSGLPNDRFSAERPEGSISTLTIQRTEQRDSAMYRCASSLGSGTGYNQPQHFGDGTRLSIL.

The rearrangement links TRBV10-2 to TRBJ2-3; 12 nucleotides align to TRBD2. The CDR3 extends over 15 amino acids. With 8 bases clipped from V and 8 bases from J, the junction kept 11 bases outside the gene matches. The germline V gene has CDR1 WSHSY and CDR2 SAAADI. This CDR3 reads CASYYSSGGAGTQYF. In DNA form, the CDR3 reads TGCGCCAGCTACTACTCTAGCGGGGGGGCCGGTACGCAGTATTTT.

This clone has a handful of counts. The junction and the germline gene differ at one end; a read error may be behind it. The chain joins TRBV7-8 to TRBJ2-1; possibly TRBD2 for D (6 bases). This CDR3 is 12 amino acids long. CDR1 and CDR2 (germline): SGHVS, FQNEAQ. In nucleotides, the CDR3 is TGTGCCAGCAGCTTGCGGGGTAGGGTATTTGTCTTC. It codes for CASSLRGRVFVF.

The rearrangement links TRBV18 to TRBJ1-6, with TRBD1 as a possible D gene (6 bases). V was cut by 0 bases and J by 7 bases, with 10 bases left in between. Germline CDR1 and CDR2: KGHSH and LQKENI. CDR3 length: 15 residues. The CDR3 DNA reads TGTGCCAGCTCACCACCGAACAGGGAGAATTCACCCCTCCACTTT. Protein sequence: CASSPPNRENSPLHF.

The chain employs TRBV4-1 and TRBJ1-1; TRBD1 matches at 11 bases. Germline CDR1 is MGHRA and CDR2 is YSYEKL. With 5 bases clipped from V and 0 bases from J, the junction kept 8 bases outside the gene matches. The CDR3 is 17 amino acids. The CDR3 region has the DNA TGCGCCAGCAGCGCAGGACAGGGGGCGAGTGTGAACACTGAAGCTTTCTTT. It translates to CASSAGQGASVNTEAFF.

The chain has TRBV5-1 and TRBJ2-5; weak D call: TRBD2 (5 bases). V was trimmed by 0 bases and J by 5 bases, leaving 5 bases between them. Germline V CDR1 and CDR2: SGHRS, YFSETQ. The CDR3 spans 12 residues. The CDR3 DNA follows: TGCGCCAGCAGCTTGGCGGGGGAGACCCAGTACTTC. Translated, it gives CASSLAGETQYF.

The V gene is TRBV6-1, the J gene TRBJ1-5; D is undetermined. There are 13 residues in the CDR3. V was pared by 4 bases and J by 3 bases, with 7 bases between. In germline, CDR1 is MNHNS, CDR2 SASEGT. DNA for the CDR3: TGTGCCAGCAGTGTAGTAGACAATCAGCCCCAGCATTTT. Encoded protein: CASSVVDNQPQHF.

This clone was observed a single time. The genes are TRBV5-6 and TRBJ2-7, with 10 bases lining up with TRBD1. After removal of 4 bases from V and 6 bases from J, the junction contained 7 bases not matched to a gene. This CDR3 spans 14 amino acids. Germline V CDR1 and CDR2: SGHDT, YYEEEE. Written as DNA, the CDR3 is TGTGCCAGCAGCGGGGGGACAGGGGCCACCGAGCAGTACTTC. Its translation is CASSGGTGATEQYF.

This clone was seen a handful of times. The chain recombines TRBV25-1 with TRBJ1-6, with unresolved D. CDR3 length: 12 amino acids. The V end was cut by 9 bases, the J end by 7 bases, with 10 bases between. The germline CDR1 and CDR2 sequences are MGHDK and SYGVNS. The CDR3 region has the DNA TGTGCCAGTGCAGAAGAAAATTCACCCCTCCACTTT. It encodes CASAEENSPLHF. Full variable domain (remainder filled in from reference TRBV25-1 and TRBJ1-6): EADIYQTPRYLVIGTGKKITLECSQTMGHDKMYWYQQDPGMELHLIHYSYGVNSTEKGDLSSESTVSRIRTEHFPLTLESARPSHTSQYLCASAEENSPLHFGNGTRLTVT.

This clone has more than one count but fewer than ten. The chain is built from TRBV29-1 and TRBJ1-1; unclear D gene. The V gene lost 3 bases and the J gene lost 10 bases, with 15 bases spanning the gap. The CDR3 has 12 residues. Germline CDR1 is SQVTM and CDR2 is ANQGSEA. CDR3 DNA sequence: TGCAGCGTTGACTCACCTCTTAGAGGAGCTTTCTTT. As protein: CSVDSPLRGAFF. The complete variable domain, with remaining parts taken from reference TRBV29-1 and TRBJ1-1, reads SAVISQKPSRDICQRGTSLTIQCQVDSQVTMMFWYRQQPGQSLTLIATANQGSEATYESGFVIDKFPISRPNLTFSTLTVSNMSPEDSSIYLCSVDSPLRGAFFGQGTRLTVV.

This chain connects TRBV7-8 to TRBJ2-7, with no clear D. The CDR3 loop spans 11 amino acids. Trimming removed 4 bases at V and 7 bases at J, with 8 bases between. Germline values: CDR1 SGHVS, CDR2 FQNEAQ. The CDR3 spells CASSWVGEQYF. The CDR3, as DNA: TGTGCCAGCAGCTGGGTGGGGGAGCAGTACTTC.

The CDR3 is CASSESTTYGYTF. The CDR3 region has the DNA TGTGCCAGCAGTGAATCGACAACCTACGGCTACACCTTC. The chain carries TRBV25-1 and TRBJ1-2; D gene unclear. CDR3 length: 13 residues. V was pared by 1 base and J by 8 bases, with 11 bases between. Germline V gives CDR1 MGHDK, CDR2 SYGVNS.

The gene calls are TRBV28 and TRBJ1-2; D is possibly TRBD1 (6 bases). Germline values: CDR1 MDHEN, CDR2 SYDVKM. V lost 4 bases and J lost 6, with 15 bases in between. This CDR3 contains 14 residues. CDR3 sequence reads: CASSSLGQQDGYTF. In nucleotides, the CDR3 is TGTGCCAGCAGTTCTCTAGGACAGCAAGATGGCTACACCTTC.

The gene calls are TRBV6-1 and TRBJ2-5; D might be TRBD2 (7 bases). V lost 7 bases, J lost 4 bases, and 13 bases lay in between. CDR3 size: 13 residues. Germline V gives CDR1 MNHNS, CDR2 SASEGT. Here the CDR3 reads CASNHGGRETQYF. The CDR3 nucleotides read TGTGCCAGCAATCACGGGGGGCGAGAGACCCAGTACTTC.